These 4 T cell receptor beta chains came from one sample sequenced in a study of T cell repertoires in cytomegalovirus infection. No antigen has been identified for these receptors. TCRdb reprocessed the reads with MiXCR, giving one entry per CDR3 protein. The top ten hold 10% to 15% of the sample, which has about 310,000 distinct CDR3 sequences, around 25% seen once. This sample comprised cultured PBMCs, obtained from culture after CMV antigen stimulation. These receptors all stem from a human donor in good health (CMV status not recorded). Some clones in this sample may be carry-over from other donors' samples.

This clonotype has ten or more counts. V and J are TRBV7-2 and TRBJ2-7; D might be TRBD2 (6 bases). Trimming left V 1 base short and J 3 bases short, with 19 bases between. The CDR3 loop spans 17 amino acids. The germline gives CDR1 SGHTA, CDR2 FQGNSA. CDR3 DNA: TGTGCCAGCAGCTTAGAGGGCTTAGCGGAGGTGGACTACGAGCAGTACTTC. Translation: CASSLEGLAEVDYEQYF.

The chain uses TRBV10-3 and TRBJ1-1, with TRBD1 as a possible D gene (6 bases). Germline CDR1 and CDR2: ENHRY and SYGVKD. V gave up 6 bases and J gave up 8 bases, with 10 bases separating them. The CDR3 is made up of 11 amino acids. The CDR3 loop is CAIRYREEAFF. CDR3 in DNA: TGTGCCATCAGGTACAGGGAAGAAGCTTTCTTT.

This clonotype has just a few counts. V and J are TRBV20-1 and TRBJ2-7; 9 bases map to TRBD2. The V gene end was trimmed by 5 bases and the J gene end by 1 base; junction bases not matched to a gene: 6. The length of the CDR3 is 14 residues. Germline V gives CDR1 DFQATT, CDR2 SNEGSKA (reference sequence). Here the CDR3 DNA reads TGCAGTGCTTCAACAGCGGGAGGTTCCTACGAGCAGTACTTC. Protein sequence: CSASTAGGSYEQYF.

V gene TRBV12-3 or TRBV12-4 combines with J gene TRBJ2-1, with 11 bases matching TRBD2. CDR3 length: 14 residues. Trimming at V came to 2 bases and at J to 10 bases, leaving 4 bases not matched to a gene. The CDR3 sequence: CASSLTSGRREQFF. CDR3 sequence (DNA): TGTGCCAGCAGTTTAACTAGCGGGAGACGCGAGCAGTTCTTC.